This TCR beta chain was found in a study of glioma-infiltrating T cells. Trimming removed 8 bases at V and 8 bases at J, with 15 bases between. Germline V lookup: CDR1 MDHEN, CDR2 SYDVKM. The CDR3 extends over 13 amino acids. This clonotype has at least ten counts. Amplification of TCR alpha and beta CDR3 regions from RNA used iRepertoire nested multiplex PCR. TCRdb analysed the multiplex PCR reads with MiXCR anew, one entry per CDR3 protein. Seen here are around 97,000 distinct CDR3 sequences, around 28% observed once, and the top ten hold 40% to 45%. This rearrangement joins TRBV28 to TRBJ2-2; D perhaps matches TRBD1 (5 bases). The sequenced sample consisted of glioma tissue, nonneoplastic brain tissue, or PBMCs (not recorded which). This receptor was identified in a human donor with low-grade glioma or glioblastoma, undergoing nonglioma brain surgery, or in good health (not recorded which). The CDR3 DNA reads as TGTGCCAGCTCGGAAAGGGGAATGGGGGAGCTGTTTTTT. This codes for CASSERGMGELFF. The complete variable domain, with remaining parts taken from reference TRBV28 and TRBJ2-2, reads DVKVTQSSRYLVKRTGEKVFLECVQDMDHENMFWYRQDPGLGLRLIYFSYDVKMKEKGDIPEGYSVSREKKERFSLILESASTNQTSMYLCASSERGMGELFFGEGSRLTVL.